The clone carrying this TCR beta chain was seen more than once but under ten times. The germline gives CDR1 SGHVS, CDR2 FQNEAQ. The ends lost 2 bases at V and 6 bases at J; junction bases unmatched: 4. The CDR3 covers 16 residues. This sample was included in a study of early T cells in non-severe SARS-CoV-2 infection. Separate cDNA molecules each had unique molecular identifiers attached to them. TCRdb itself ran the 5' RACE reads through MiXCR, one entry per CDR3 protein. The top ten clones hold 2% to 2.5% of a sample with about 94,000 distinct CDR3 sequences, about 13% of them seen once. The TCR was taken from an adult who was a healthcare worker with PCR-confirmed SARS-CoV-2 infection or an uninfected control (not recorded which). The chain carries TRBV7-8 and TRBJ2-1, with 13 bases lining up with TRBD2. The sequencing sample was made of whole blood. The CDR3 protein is CASSLSTSGGGNEQFF. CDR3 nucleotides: TGTGCCAGCAGCTTAAGTACTAGCGGGGGGGGCAATGAGCAGTTCTTC.